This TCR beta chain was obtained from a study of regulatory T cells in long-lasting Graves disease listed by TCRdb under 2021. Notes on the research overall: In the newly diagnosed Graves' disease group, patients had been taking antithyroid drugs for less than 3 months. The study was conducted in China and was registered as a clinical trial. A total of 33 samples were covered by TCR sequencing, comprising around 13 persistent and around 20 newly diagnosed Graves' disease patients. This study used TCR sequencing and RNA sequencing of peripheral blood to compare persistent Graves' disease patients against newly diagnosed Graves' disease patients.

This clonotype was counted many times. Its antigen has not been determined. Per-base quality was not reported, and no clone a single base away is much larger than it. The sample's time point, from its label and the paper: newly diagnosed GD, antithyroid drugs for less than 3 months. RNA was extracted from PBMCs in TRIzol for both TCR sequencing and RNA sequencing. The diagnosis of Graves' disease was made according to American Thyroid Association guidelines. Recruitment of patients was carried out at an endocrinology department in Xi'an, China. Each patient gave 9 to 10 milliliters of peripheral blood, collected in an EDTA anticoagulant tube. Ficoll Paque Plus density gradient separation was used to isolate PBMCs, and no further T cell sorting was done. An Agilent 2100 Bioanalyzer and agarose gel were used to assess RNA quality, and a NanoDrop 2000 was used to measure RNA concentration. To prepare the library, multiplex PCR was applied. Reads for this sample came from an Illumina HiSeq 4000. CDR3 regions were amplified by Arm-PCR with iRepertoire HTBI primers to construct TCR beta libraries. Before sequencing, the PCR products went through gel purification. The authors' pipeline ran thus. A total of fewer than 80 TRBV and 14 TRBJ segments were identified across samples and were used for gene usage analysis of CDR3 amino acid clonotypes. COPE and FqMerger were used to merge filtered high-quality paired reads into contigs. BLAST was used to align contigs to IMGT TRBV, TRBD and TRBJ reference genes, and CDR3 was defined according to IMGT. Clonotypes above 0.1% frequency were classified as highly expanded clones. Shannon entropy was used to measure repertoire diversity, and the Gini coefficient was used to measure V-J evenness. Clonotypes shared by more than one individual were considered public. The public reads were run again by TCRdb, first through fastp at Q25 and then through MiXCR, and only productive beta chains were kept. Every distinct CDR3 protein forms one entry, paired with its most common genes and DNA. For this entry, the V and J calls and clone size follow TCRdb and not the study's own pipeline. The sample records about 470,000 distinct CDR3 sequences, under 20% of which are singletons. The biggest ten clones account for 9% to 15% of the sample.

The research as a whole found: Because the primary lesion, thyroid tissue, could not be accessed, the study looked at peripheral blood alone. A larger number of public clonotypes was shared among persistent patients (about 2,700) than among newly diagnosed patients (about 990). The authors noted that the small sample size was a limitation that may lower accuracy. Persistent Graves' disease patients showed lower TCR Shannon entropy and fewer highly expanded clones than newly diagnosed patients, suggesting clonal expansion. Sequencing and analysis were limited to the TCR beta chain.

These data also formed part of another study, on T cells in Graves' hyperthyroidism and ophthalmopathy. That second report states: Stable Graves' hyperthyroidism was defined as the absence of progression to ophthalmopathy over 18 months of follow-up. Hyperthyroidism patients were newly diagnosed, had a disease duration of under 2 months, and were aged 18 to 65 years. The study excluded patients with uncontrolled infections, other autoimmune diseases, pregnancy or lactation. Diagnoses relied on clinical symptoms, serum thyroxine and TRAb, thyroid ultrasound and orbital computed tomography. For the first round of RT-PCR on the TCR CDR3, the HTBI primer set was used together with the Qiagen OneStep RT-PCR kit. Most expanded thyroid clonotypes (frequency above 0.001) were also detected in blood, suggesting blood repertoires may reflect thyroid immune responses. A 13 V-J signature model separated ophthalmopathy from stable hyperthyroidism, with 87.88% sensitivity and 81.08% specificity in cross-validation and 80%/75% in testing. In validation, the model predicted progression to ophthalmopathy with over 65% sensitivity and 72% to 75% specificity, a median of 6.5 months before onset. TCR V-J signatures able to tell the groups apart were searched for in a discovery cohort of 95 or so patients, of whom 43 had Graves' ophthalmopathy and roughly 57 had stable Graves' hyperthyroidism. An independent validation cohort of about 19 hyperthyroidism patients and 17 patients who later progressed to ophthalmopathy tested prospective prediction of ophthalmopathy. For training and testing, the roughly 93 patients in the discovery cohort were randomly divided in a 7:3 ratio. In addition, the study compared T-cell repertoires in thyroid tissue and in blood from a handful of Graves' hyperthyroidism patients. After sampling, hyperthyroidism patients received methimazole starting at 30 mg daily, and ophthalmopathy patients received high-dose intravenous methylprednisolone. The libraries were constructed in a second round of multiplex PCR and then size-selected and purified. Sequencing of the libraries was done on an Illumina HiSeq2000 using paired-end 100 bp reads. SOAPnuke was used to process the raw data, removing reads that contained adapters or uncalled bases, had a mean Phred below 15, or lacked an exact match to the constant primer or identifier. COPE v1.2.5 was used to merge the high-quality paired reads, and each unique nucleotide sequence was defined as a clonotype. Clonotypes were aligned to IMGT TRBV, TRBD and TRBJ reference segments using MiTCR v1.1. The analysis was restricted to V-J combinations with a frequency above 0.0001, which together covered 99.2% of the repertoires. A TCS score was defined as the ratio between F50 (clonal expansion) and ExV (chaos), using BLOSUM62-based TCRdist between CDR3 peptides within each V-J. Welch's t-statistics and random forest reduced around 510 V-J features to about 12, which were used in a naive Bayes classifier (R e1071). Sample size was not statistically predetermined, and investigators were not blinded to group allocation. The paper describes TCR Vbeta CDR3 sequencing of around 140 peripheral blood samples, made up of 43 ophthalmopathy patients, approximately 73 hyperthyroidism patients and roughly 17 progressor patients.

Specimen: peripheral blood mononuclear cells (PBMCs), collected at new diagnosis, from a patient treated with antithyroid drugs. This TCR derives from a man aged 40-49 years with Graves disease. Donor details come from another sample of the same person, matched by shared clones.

The DNA sequence reads TGTGCCAGCAGTTACGGACAGATCTCGGATACGCAGTATTTT. The translation is CASSYGQISDTQYF. In this chain, TRBV6-5 is recombined with TRBJ2-3; the D gene is perhaps TRBD1, from 6 matching bases. CDR1 and CDR2, looked up from the germline V gene, are MNHEY and SVGAGI. Cut back by 2 bases and 6 bases, the V and J ends lie 12 bases apart. Taken from cysteine to phenylalanine, the CDR3 has 14 residues. The only DNA kept is the CDR3, 42 bases in frame from the first base.